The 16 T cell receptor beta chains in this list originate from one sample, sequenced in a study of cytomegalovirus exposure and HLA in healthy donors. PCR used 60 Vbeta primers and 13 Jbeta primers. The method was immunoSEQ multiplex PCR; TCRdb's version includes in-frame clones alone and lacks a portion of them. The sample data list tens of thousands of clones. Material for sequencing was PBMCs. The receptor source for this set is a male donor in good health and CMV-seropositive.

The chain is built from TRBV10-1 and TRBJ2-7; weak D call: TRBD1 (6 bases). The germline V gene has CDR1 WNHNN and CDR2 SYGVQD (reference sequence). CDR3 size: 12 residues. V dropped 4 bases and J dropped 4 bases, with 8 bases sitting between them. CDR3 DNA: TGCGCCAGCAGTGGCCAGGGGTACGAGCAGTACTTC. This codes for CASSGQGYEQYF.

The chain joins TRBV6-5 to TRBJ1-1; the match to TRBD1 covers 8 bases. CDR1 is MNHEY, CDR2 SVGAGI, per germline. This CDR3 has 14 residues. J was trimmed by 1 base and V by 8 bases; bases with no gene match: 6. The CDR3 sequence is CASRITGGNTEAFF. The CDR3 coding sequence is TGTGCCAGCCGGATTACAGGGGGGAACACTGAAGCTTTCTTT.

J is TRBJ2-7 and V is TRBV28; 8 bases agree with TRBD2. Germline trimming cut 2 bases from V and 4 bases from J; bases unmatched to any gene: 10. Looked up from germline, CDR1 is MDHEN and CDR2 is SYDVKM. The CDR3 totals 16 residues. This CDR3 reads CASSLTSGRRGYEQYF. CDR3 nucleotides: TGTGCCAGCAGTTTAACTAGCGGACGGAGGGGGTACGAGCAGTACTTC.

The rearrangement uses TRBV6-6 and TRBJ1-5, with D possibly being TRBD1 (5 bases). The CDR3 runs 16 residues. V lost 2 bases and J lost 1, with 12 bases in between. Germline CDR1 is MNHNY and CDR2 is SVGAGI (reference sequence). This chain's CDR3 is CASSYLQTASNQPQHF. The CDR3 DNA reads TGTGCCAGCAGTTACCTCCAGACAGCCAGCAATCAGCCCCAGCATTTT.

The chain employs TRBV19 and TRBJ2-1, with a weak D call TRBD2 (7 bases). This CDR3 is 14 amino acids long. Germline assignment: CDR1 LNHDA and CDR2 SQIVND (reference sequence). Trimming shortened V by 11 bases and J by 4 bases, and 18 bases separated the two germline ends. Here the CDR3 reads CASGGGPRYNEQFF. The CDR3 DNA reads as TGTGCCTCTGGGGGGGGGCCCCGTTACAATGAGCAGTTCTTC.

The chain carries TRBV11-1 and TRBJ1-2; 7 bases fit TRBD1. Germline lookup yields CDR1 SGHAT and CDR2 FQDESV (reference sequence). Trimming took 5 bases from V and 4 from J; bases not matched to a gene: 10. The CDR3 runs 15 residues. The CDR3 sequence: CASSPDRAPGYGYTF. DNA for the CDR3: TGTGCCAGCAGCCCAGACAGGGCCCCTGGCTATGGCTACACCTTC.

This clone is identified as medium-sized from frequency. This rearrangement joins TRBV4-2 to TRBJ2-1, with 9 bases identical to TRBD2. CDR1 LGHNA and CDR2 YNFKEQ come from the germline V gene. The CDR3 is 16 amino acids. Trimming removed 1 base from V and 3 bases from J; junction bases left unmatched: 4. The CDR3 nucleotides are TGTGCCAGCAGCCAAGCCTCTAGCGGGGACTACAATGAGCAGTTCTTC. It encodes CASSQASSGDYNEQFF.

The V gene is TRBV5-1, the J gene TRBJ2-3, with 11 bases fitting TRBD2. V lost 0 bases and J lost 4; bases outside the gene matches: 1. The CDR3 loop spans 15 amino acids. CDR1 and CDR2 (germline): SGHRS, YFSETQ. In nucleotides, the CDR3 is TGCGCCAGCAGCTTGGTAGCGGGGGGGGCAGATACGCAGTATTTT. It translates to CASSLVAGGADTQYF.

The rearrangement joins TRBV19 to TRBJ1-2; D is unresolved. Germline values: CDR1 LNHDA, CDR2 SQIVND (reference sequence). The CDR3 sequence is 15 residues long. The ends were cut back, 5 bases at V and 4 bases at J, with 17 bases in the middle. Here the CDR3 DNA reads TGTGCCAGTAGTCTAAAGCCGGCAGGAGGCTATGGCTACACCTTC. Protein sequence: CASSLKPAGGYGYTF. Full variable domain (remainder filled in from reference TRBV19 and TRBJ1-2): DGGITQSPKYLFRKEGQNVTLSCEQNLNHDAMYWYRQDPGQGLRLIYYSQIVNDFQKGDIAEGYSVSREKKESFPLTVTSAQKNPTAFYLCASSLKPAGGYGYTFGSGTRLTVV.

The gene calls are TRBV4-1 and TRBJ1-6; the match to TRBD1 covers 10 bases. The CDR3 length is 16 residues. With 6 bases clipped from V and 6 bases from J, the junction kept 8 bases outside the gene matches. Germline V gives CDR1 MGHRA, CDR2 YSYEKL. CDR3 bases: TGCGCCAGCAGGGGCGACAGGGGGCTTCTTAATTCACCCCTCCACTTT. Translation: CASRGDRGLLNSPLHF.

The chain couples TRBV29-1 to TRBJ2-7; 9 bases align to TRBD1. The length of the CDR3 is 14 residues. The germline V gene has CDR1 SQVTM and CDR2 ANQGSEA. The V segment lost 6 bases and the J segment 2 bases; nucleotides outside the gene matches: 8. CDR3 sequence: CSVLGQGKAYEQYF. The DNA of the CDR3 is TGCAGCGTGCTAGGACAGGGGAAGGCCTACGAGCAGTACTTC.

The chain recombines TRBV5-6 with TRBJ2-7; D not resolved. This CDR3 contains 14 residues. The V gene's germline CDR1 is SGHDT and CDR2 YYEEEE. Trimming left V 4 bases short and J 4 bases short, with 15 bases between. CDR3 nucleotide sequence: TGTGCCAGCAGCCCTCGGCGGAACCCTTACGAGCAGTACTTC. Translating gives CASSPRRNPYEQYF.

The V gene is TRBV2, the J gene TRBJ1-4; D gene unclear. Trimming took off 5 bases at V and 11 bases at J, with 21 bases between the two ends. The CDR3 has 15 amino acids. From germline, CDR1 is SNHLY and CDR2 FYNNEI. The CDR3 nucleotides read TGTGCCAGCAGTTCAATGACTGTTGCGAGAGACAAACTGTTTTTT. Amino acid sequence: CASSSMTVARDKLFF.

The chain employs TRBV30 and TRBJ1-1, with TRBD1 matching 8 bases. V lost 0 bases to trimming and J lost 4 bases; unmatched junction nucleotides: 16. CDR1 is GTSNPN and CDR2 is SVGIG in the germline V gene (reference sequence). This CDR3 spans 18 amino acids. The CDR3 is CAWSVQARDRFRSTEAFF. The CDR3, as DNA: TGTGCCTGGAGTGTACAGGCCCGGGACAGGTTTCGGAGCACTGAAGCTTTCTTT. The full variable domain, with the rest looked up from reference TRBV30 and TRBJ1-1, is SQTIHQWPATLVQPVGSPLSLECTVEGTSNPNLYWYRQAAGRGLQLLFYSVGIGQISSEVPQNLSASRPQDRQFILSSKKLLLSDSGFYLCAWSVQARDRFRSTEAFFGQGTRLTVV.

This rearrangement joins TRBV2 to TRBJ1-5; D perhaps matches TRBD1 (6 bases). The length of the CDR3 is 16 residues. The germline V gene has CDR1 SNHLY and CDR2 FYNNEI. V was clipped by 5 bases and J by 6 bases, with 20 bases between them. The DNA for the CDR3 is TGTGCCAGCAGTACCGGACAGCCTCAATTGGGTCAGCCCCAGCATTTT. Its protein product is CASSTGQPQLGQPQHF.

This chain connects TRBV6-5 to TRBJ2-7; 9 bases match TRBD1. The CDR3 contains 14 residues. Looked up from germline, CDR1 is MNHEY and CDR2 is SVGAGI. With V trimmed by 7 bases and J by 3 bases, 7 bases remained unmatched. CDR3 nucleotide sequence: TGTGCCAGCAACTCGGGACAGGGATACTACGAGCAGTACTTC. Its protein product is CASNSGQGYYEQYF.